In this sample, the clone carrying this TCR beta chain turned up a few times. Its antigen remains unidentified. CDR1 is SGHDT, CDR2 YYEEEE, per germline. V shed 3 bases and J shed 2 bases, with 12 bases lying between them. The CDR3 runs 14 residues. The data derive from a study of response to subunit inactivated influenza vaccine. Study outcomes and limitations: Authors suggested each seasonal influenza vaccination recruits few new T cells.

TCRdb passed the RT-PCR reads through MiXCR, listing each CDR3 protein once. The table includes about 480,000 distinct CDR3 sequences, 9.5% to 13% detected once. This TCR was sampled from a man aged 50-60 years who received an inactivated influenza vaccine. The sequencing used PBMCs from blood, collected about 40 days after vaccination. The chain joins TRBV5-6 to TRBJ2-7, with D perhaps TRBD1 (6 bases). CDR3 residues: CASSYPTGTYEQYF. In DNA form, the CDR3 reads TGTGCCAGCAGCTACCCGACAGGTACCTACGAGCAGTACTTC.